The clone carrying this TCR beta chain was counted a few times. What it binds is not known. J was trimmed by 6 bases and V by 4 bases; bases with no gene match: 2. This CDR3 is built from 12 residues. CDR1 and CDR2 (germline): SQVTM, ANQGSEA. The record originates from a study of response to subunit inactivated influenza vaccine. General study results and limits: The authors put forward the suggestion that each seasonal influenza vaccination may bring in only a limited number of new T cells.

Via MiXCR, TCRdb re-called the RT-PCR reads, giving one row per CDR3 protein. The sample records fewer than 600,000 distinct CDR3 sequences, around 7.9% being singletons. Specimen: PBMCs from blood, collected roughly 24 months after vaccination. The V gene is TRBV29-1, the J gene TRBJ2-2; TRBD2 matches 7 bases. The sequence came from a man aged 50-75 years who received an inactivated influenza vaccine. The CDR3 sequence is CSVGLAAGELFF. The CDR3 DNA reads as TGCAGCGTTGGACTAGCCGCCGGGGAGCTGTTTTTT.